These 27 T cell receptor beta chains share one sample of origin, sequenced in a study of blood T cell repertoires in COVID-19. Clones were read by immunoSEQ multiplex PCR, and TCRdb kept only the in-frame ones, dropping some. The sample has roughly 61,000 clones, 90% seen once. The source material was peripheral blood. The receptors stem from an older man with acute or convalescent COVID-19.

CDR3 protein: CASSDPGSETAQHF. The CDR3 DNA reads as TGTGCCAGCAGTGACCCTGGGAGTGAGACGGCCCAGCATTTT. V usage is TRBV6-1 and J usage is TRBJ1-5; D is unclear. The CDR3 consists of 14 residues. CDR1 and CDR2 (germline): MNHNS, SASEGT. V was pared by 3 bases and J by 11 bases, with 17 bases between.

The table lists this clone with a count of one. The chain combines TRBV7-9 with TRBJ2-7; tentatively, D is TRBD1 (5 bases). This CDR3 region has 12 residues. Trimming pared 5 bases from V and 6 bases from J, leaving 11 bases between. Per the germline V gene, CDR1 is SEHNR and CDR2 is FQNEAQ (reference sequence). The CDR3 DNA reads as TGTGCCAGCAGCCTGATTAGGGGCGAGCAGTACTTC. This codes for CASSLIRGEQYF.

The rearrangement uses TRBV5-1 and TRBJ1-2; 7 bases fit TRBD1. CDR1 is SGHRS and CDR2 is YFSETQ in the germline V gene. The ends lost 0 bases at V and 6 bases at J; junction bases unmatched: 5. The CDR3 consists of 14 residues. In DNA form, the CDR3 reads TGCGCCAGCAGCTTGGACAGGGGCGGGGATGGCTACACCTTC. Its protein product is CASSLDRGGDGYTF.

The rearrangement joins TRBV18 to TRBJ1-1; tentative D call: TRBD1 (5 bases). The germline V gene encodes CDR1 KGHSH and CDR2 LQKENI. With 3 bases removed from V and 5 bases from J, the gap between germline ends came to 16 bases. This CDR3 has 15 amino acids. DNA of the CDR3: TGTGCCAGCTCACCCCCCCCGGCGGGGCGAACTGAAGCTTTCTTT. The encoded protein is CASSPPPAGRTEAFF.

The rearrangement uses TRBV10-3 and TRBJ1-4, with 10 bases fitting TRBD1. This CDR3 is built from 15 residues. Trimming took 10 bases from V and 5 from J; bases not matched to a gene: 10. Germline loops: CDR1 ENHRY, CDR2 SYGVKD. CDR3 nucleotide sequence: TGTGCCACCGGGACAGGGGCTCTCCTCAATGAAAAACTGTTTTTT. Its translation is CATGTGALLNEKLFF.

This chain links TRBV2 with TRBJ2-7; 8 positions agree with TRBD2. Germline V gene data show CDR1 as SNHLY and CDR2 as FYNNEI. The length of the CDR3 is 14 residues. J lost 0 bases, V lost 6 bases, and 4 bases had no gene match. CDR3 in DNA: TGTGCCAGCAGCGTCGGGGGGGCCTCCTACGAGCAGTACTTC. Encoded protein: CASSVGGASYEQYF.

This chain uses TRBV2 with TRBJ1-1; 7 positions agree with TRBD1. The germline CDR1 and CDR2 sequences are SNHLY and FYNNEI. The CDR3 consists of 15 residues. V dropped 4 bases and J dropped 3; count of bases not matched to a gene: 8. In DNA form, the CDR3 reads TGTGCCAGCAGTGTAGCAGGGGGGGACTACACTGAAGCTTTCTTT. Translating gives CASSVAGGDYTEAFF.

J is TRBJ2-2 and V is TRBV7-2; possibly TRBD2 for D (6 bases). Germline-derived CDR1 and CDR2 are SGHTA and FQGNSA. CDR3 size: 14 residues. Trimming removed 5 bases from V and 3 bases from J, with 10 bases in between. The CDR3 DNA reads TGTGCCAGCAGCCCAGGACTATACACCGGGGAGCTGTTTTTT. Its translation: CASSPGLYTGELFF.

CDR3 sequence (DNA): TGCAGCGTTGGGGAGGGGAGGGAGACCCAGTACTTC. This encodes CSVGEGRETQYF. V and J are TRBV29-1 and TRBJ2-5; 7 positions agree with TRBD2. Germline V lookup: CDR1 SQVTM, CDR2 ANQGSEA. V lost 4 bases and J lost 5; bases outside the gene matches: 4. This CDR3 contains 12 residues. Full variable domain (outside the CDR3, taken from reference TRBV29-1 and TRBJ2-5): SAVISQKPSRDICQRGTSLTIQCQVDSQVTMMFWYRQQPGQSLTLIATANQGSEATYESGFVIDKFPISRPNLTFSTLTVSNMSPEDSSIYLCSVGEGRETQYFGPGTRLLVL.

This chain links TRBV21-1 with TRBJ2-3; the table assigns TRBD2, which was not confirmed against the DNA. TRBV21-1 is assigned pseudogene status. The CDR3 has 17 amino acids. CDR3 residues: CASSKGGRGKDPDTQYF. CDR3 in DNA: TGTGCCAGCAGCAAAGGAGGTAGAGGGAAGGACCCAGATACGCAGTATTTT.

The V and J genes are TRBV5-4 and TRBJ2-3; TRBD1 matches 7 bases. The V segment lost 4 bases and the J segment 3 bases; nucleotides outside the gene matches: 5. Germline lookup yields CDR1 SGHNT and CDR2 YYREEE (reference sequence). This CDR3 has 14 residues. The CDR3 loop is CASSGDSPTDTQYF. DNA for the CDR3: TGTGCCAGCAGCGGGGACAGCCCAACAGATACGCAGTATTTT.

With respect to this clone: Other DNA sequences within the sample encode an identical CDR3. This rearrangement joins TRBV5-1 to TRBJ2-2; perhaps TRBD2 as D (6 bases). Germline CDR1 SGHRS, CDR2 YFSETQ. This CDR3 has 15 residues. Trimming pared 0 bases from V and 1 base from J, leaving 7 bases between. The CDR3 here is CASSLVGGNTGELFF. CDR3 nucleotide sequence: TGCGCCAGCAGCTTGGTCGGGGGGAACACCGGGGAGCTGTTTTTT.

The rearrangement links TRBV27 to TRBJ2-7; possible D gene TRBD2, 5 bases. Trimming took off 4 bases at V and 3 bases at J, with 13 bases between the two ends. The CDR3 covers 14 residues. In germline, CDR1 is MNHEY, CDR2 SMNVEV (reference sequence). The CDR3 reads CASSYLGANYEQYF. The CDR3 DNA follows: TGTGCCAGCAGTTACCTGGGAGCTAACTACGAGCAGTACTTC.

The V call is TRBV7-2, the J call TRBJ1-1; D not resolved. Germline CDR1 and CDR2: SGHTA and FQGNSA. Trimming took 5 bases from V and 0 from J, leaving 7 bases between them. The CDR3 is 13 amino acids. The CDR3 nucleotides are TGTGCCAGCAGCCTGACAATGAACACTGAAGCTTTCTTT. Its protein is CASSLTMNTEAFF. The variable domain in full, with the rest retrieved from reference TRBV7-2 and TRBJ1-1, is GAGVSQSPSNKVTEKGKDVELRCDPISGHTALYWYRQSLGQGLEFLIYFQGNSAPDKSGLPSDRFSAERTGGSVSTLTIQRTQQEDSAVYLCASSLTMNTEAFFGQGTRLTVV.

The CDR3 sequence is CASNEGWSGDYAIPNEKLFF. As DNA, the CDR3 is TGTGCCAGCAACGAGGGGTGGTCGGGGGACTACGCGATTCCTAATGAAAAACTGTTTTTT. The chain joins TRBV6-4 to TRBJ1-4, with TRBD1 as a possible D gene (5 bases). Deletions cut 7 bases from V and 3 bases from J, with 30 bases between. This CDR3 contains 20 residues. Germline V gives CDR1 MRHNA, CDR2 SNTAGT.

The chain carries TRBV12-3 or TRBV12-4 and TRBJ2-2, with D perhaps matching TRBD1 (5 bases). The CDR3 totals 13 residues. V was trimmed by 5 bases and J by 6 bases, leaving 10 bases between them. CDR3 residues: CASSNQGAGELFF. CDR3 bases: TGTGCCAGCAGTAACCAGGGCGCCGGGGAGCTGTTTTTT.

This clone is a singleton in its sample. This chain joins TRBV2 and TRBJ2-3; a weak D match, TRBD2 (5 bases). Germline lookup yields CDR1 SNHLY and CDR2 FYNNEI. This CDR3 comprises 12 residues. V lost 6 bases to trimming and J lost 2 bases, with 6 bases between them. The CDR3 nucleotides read TGTGCCAGCAGGGACTTCACAGATACGCAGTATTTT. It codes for CASRDFTDTQYF.

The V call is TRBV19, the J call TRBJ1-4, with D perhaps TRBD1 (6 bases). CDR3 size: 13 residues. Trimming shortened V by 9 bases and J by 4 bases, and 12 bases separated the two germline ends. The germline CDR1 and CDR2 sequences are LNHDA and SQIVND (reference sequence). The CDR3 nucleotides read TGTGCCAGCAACCCGGACAGTAATGAAAAACTGTTTTTT. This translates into CASNPDSNEKLFF.

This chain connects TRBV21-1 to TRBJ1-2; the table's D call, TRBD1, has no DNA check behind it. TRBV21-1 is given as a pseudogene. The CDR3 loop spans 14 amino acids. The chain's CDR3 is CASSNGGQNYGYTF. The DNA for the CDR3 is TGTGCCAGCAGCAACGGGGGACAGAACTATGGCTACACCTTC.

CDR3 nucleotides: TGTGCCAGCAGTTACTCAACAGGGGGAGGGAACTATGGCTACACCTTC. This gives the protein CASSYSTGGGNYGYTF. This chain uses TRBV6-5 with TRBJ1-2; 8 positions agree with TRBD1. Trimming at V came to 0 bases and at J to 2 bases, leaving 5 bases not matched to a gene. CDR3 length: 16 amino acids. The V gene's germline CDR1 is MNHEY and CDR2 SVGAGI.

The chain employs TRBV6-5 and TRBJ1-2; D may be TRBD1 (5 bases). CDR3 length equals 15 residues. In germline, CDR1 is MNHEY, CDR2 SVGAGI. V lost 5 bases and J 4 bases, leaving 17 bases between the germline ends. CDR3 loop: CASSPPGRGVYGYTF. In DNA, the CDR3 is TGTGCCAGCAGTCCTCCAGGGCGGGGGGTCTATGGCTACACCTTC.

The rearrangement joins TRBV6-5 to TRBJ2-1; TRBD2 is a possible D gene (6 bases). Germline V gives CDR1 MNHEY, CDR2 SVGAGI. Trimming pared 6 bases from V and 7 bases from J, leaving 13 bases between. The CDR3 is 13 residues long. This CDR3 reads CASSQAGRNEQFF. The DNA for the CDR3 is TGTGCCAGCAGCCAAGCAGGGAGGAATGAGCAGTTCTTC.

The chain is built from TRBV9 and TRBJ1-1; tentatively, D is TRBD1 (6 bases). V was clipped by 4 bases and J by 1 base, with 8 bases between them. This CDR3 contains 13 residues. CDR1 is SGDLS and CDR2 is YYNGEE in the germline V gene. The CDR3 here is CASSPTGNTEAFF. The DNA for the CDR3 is TGTGCCAGCAGCCCGACAGGGAACACTGAAGCTTTCTTT. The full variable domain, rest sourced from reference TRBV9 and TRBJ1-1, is DSGVTQTPKHLITATGQRVTLRCSPRSGDLSVYWYQQSLDQGLQFLIQYYNGEERAKGNILERFSAQQFPDLHSELNLSSLELGDSALYFCASSPTGNTEAFFGQGTRLTVV.

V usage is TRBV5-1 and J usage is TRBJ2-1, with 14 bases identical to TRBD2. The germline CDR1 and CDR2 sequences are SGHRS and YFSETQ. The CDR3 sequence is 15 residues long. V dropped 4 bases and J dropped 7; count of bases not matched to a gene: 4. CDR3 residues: CASSTGLAGVNEQFF. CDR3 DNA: TGCGCCAGCAGCACGGGACTAGCGGGGGTGAATGAGCAGTTCTTC.

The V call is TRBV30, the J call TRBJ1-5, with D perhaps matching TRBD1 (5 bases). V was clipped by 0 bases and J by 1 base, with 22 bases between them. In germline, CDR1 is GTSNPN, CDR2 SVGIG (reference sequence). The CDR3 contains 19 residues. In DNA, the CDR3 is TGTGCCTGGAGTGTAAGGTCCGGGGGACTACGGAGAAGCAATCAGCCCCAGCATTTT. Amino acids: CAWSVRSGGLRRSNQPQHF.

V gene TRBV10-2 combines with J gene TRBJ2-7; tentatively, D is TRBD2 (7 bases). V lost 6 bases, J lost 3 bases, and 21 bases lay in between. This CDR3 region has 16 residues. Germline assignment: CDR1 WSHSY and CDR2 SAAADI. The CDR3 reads CASRDRAGGAVYEQYF. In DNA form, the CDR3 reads TGCGCCAGCAGAGACCGTGCTGGGGGGGCCGTCTACGAGCAGTACTTC.

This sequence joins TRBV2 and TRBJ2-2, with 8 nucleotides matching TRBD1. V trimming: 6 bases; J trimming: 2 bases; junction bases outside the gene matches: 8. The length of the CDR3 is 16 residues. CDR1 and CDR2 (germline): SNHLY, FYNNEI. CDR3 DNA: TGTGCCAGCAGACCCCAGGGGGCGTATAACACCGGGGAGCTGTTTTTT. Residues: CASRPQGAYNTGELFF.